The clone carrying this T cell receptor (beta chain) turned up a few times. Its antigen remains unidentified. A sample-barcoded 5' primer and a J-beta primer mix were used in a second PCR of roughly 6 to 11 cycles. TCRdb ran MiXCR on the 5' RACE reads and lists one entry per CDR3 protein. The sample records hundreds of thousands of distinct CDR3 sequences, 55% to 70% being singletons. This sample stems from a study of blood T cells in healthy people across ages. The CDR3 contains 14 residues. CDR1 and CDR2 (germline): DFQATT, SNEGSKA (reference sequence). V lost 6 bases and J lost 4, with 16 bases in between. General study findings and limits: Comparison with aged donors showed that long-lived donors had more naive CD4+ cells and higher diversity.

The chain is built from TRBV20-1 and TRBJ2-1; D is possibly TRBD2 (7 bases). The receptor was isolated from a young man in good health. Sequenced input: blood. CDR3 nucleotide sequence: TGCAGTGCCAGGGGAGGGGTTCCGTACAATGAGCAGTTCTTC. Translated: CSARGGVPYNEQFF.